The sequence of this T cell receptor (beta chain) was determined in a study of cytomegalovirus exposure and HLA in healthy donors. The study's findings and limits: Most of the CMV-associated TCR beta chains (in a later analysis) appeared to be HLA-restricted.

Germline assignment: CDR1 SGHAT and CDR2 FQNNGV. Between the trimmed V and J ends, which lost 1 base and 10 bases, there was a span of 10 bases. This CDR3 has 12 amino acids. Comment on this clone: Its antigen is unknown.

With 60 Vbeta and 13 Jbeta primers, the PCR was carried out. The repertoire was sequenced with immunoSEQ multiplex PCR; TCRdb's copy has only in-frame clones and lacks some. The sample contains 140,000 to 150,000 clones, roughly 66% of which appear only once. The clonotype comes from a young woman in good health and CMV-seronegative. The rearrangement links TRBV11-2 to TRBJ1-1; D call uncertain. Input material: PBMCs. CDR3 nucleotides: TGTGCCAGCAGCTTAGGGGAGGTTGGAGCTTTCTTT. It is translated as CASSLGEVGAFF.